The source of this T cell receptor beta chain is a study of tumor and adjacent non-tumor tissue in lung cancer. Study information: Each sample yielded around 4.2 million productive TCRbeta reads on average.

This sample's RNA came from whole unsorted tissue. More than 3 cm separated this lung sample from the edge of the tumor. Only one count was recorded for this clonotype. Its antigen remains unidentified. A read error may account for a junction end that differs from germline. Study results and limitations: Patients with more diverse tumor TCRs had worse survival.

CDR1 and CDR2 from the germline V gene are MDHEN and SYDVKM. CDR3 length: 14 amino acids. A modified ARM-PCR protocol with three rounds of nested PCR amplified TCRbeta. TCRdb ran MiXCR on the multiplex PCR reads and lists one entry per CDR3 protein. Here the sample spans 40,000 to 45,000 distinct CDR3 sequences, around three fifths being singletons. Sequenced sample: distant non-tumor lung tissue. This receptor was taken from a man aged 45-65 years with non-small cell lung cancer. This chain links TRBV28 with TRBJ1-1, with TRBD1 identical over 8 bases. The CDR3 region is CASSVNRGSAEAFF. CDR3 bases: TGTGCAAGCAGTGTGAACAGGGGGAGTGCTGAAGCTTTCTTT.